This T cell receptor (beta chain) was obtained from a study of molecular identifiers for immune sequencing clone quantification. Study in general: Four of five RNA aliquots from around 18,000 or 91,000 naive CD8 T cells were sequenced.

Methods described previously were used for bulk TCR libraries, and listed TCR primers were applied. Using its own MiXCR run on the PCR reads, TCRdb lists one record per CDR3 protein. The repertoire holds about half a million distinct CDR3 sequences, with 25% as singletons. The germline gives CDR1 MNHNY, CDR2 SVGAGI (reference sequence). Trimming removed 7 bases from V and 4 bases from J, with 28 bases in between. The CDR3 spans 18 residues. Libraries used roughly 18,000 to 1,100,000 sorted naive CD8 T cells and 10%, 30% or 50% RNA input. Using a CD8+CD4-CCR7+CD45RA+ phenotype, naive CD8 T cells were sorted.

The rearrangement joins TRBV6-6 to TRBJ2-5; perhaps TRBD1 as D (5 bases). The sequence was obtained from a human donor in good health. Some libraries in this study had Jurkat cell RNA spiked in. Sequenced sample: naive CD8+ T cells from blood, with Jurkat cell RNA spiked in. The subset was: FACS-sorted CD8+CD4-CCR7+CD45RA+ naive T cells. CDR3 bases: TGTGCCAGCACCGCCTGGGGCACCCAGGTCCCGCCGGGAGAGACCCAGTACTTC. Translation gives CASTAWGTQVPPGETQYF.